A single sample gave rise to the 31 T cell receptor beta chains below, sequenced in a study of cytomegalovirus exposure and HLA in healthy donors. 13 Jbeta primers and 60 Vbeta primers were used for the PCR. The assay was immunoSEQ multiplex PCR, and TCRdb's table has in-frame clones only and misses some. The sample holds about 170,000 clones; over 70% are singletons and the top ten take approximately 1.2%. Sequences were obtained from PBMCs. The receptors were sampled from a boy between 2 and 10 years old in good health and CMV-seronegative.

The chain uses TRBV7-6 and TRBJ1-5; D is undetermined. This CDR3 region has 15 residues. Germline V CDR1 and CDR2: SGHVS, FNYEAQ. Trimming removed 2 bases at V and 3 bases at J, with 11 bases between. In nucleotides, the CDR3 is TGTGCCAGCAGCTTAAGTCACGGGAACAATCAGCCCCAGCATTTT. It translates to CASSLSHGNNQPQHF.

This chain uses TRBV7-6 with TRBJ2-3; 10 bases agree with TRBD1. Trimming took 4 bases from V and 0 from J; bases not matched to a gene: 4. Per the germline V gene, CDR1 is SGHVS and CDR2 is FNYEAQ. The CDR3 is made up of 16 amino acids. The CDR3 DNA is TGTGCCAGCAGCTCGGGGACAGGGGTTAGCACAGATACGCAGTATTTT. The encoded protein is CASSSGTGVSTDTQYF.

This chain links TRBV5-6 with TRBJ2-1; 7 bases align to TRBD1. Germline V gene data show CDR1 as SGHDT and CDR2 as YYEEEE. The CDR3 is 16 residues long. The V gene end was trimmed by 4 bases and the J gene end by 4 bases; junction bases not matched to a gene: 11. CDR3 coding DNA: TGTGCCAGCAGCCTTCGACAGGGAATCGGTTACAATGAGCAGTTCTTC. Translating gives CASSLRQGIGYNEQFF.

The chain uses TRBV18 and TRBJ1-4; no clear D. This CDR3 has 16 residues. V gave up 2 bases and J gave up 2 bases, with 12 bases separating them. Per germline, CDR1 KGHSH and CDR2 LQKENI. The CDR3 region has the DNA TGTGCCAGCTCACCAATGGCCTTCGGGACTAATGAAAAACTGTTTTTT. Its translation: CASSPMAFGTNEKLFF.

The chain employs TRBV10-1 and TRBJ2-1; D is perhaps TRBD2 (5 bases). The CDR3 totals 15 residues. Germline CDR1 and CDR2: WNHNN and SYGVQD (reference sequence). V lost 0 bases and J 7 bases, leaving 13 bases between the germline ends. Written as DNA, the CDR3 is TGCGCCAGCAGTGAGTCGCAGCGGAGTTCGAATGAGCAGTTCTTC. It is translated as CASSESQRSSNEQFF.

This rearrangement joins TRBV7-9 to TRBJ2-3, with 10 bases matching TRBD2. V lost 4 bases, J lost 5 bases, and 6 bases stayed unmatched. There are 15 residues in the CDR3. Germline loops: CDR1 SEHNR, CDR2 FQNEAQ (reference sequence). CDR3 sequence (DNA): TGTGCCAGCAGCTCAAGCGGGAGGGCCGGAGATACGCAGTATTTT. Residues: CASSSSGRAGDTQYF.

The chain carries TRBV6-6 and TRBJ2-5; tentatively, D is TRBD1 (6 bases). Deletions cut 5 bases from V and 5 bases from J, with 6 bases between. Germline V gene sequence: CDR1 MNHNY, CDR2 SVGAGI (reference sequence). The CDR3 covers 11 residues. Here the CDR3 DNA reads TGTGCCAGCAGTCAGGGGGAGACCCAGTACTTC. Amino acids: CASSQGETQYF.

The chain combines TRBV7-9 with TRBJ1-4; 8 bases line up with TRBD1. This CDR3 is 14 amino acids long. V was pared by 0 bases and J by 7 bases, with 1 base of the junction left unmatched. Germline loops: CDR1 SEHNR, CDR2 FQNEAQ (reference sequence). CDR3 coding DNA: TGTGCCAGCAGCTTAGCCCAGGGGGCTGAAAAACTGTTTTTT. It translates to CASSLAQGAEKLFF.

The chain couples TRBV19 to TRBJ2-4, with D uncertain. Germline V gene sequence: CDR1 LNHDA, CDR2 SQIVND (reference sequence). The length of the CDR3 is 12 residues. Trimming took off 7 bases at V and 7 bases at J, with 11 bases between the two ends. CDR3: CASTSFRNIQYF. The CDR3 coding sequence is TGTGCCAGTACCTCCTTTCGGAACATTCAGTACTTC. The variable domain in full, completed from reference TRBV19 and TRBJ2-4, reads DGGITQSPKYLFRKEGQNVTLSCEQNLNHDAMYWYRQDPGQGLRLIYYSQIVNDFQKGDIAEGYSVSREKKESFPLTVTSAQKNPTAFYLCASTSFRNIQYFGAGTRLSVL.

The V call is TRBV11-2, the J call TRBJ2-1, with 8 bases identical to TRBD2. The CDR3 extends over 19 amino acids. The V gene's germline CDR1 is SGHAT and CDR2 FQNNGV. V lost 5 bases to trimming and J lost 6 bases; unmatched junction nucleotides: 21. CDR3 DNA: TGTGCCAGCAGCCCGTCAGCGGGGGAGCCCTCCGTCCTTTCCAATGAGCAGTTCTTC. Encoded protein: CASSPSAGEPSVLSNEQFF. The full variable domain, with the rest looked up from reference TRBV11-2 and TRBJ2-1, is EAGVAQSPRYKIIEKRQSVAFWCNPISGHATLYWYQQILGQGPKLLIQFQNNGVVDDSQLPKDRFSAERLKGVDSTLKIQPAKLEDSAVYLCASSPSAGEPSVLSNEQFFGPGTRLTVL.

The rearrangement links TRBV19 to TRBJ1-2, with D tentatively TRBD1 (6 bases). This CDR3 region has 15 residues. Trimming pared 3 bases from V and 0 bases from J, leaving 11 bases between. CDR1 and CDR2 (germline): LNHDA, SQIVND (reference sequence). CDR3 sequence reads: CASSMRGGTNYGYTF. Here the CDR3 DNA reads TGTGCCAGTAGTATGAGAGGGGGAACTAACTATGGCTACACCTTC.

This chain connects TRBV2 to TRBJ2-2; maybe TRBD1 (6 bases). The CDR3 is 14 residues long. Trimming shortened V by 1 base and J by 6 bases, and 9 bases separated the two germline ends. CDR1 is SNHLY and CDR2 is FYNNEI in the germline V gene. In nucleotides, the CDR3 is TGTGCCAGCAGTGAAGAGGGGGTCGCCGGGGAGCTGTTTTTT. Amino acids: CASSEEGVAGELFF.

The J gene is TRBJ2-1, the V gene TRBV5-1; TRBD2 agrees at 7 bases. The CDR3 contains 18 residues. Unmatched junction bases numbered 18, after V lost 0 bases and J lost 9 bases. CDR1 and CDR2 (germline): SGHRS, YFSETQ. CDR3 DNA: TGCGCCAGCAGCTTGGGGGCTTGGCGCGCGGGAGTGGATAGTGAGCAGTTCTTC. Its protein product is CASSLGAWRAGVDSEQFF. The whole variable domain, filled in from reference TRBV5-1 and TRBJ2-1, reads KAGVTQTPRYLIKTRGQQVTLSCSPISGHRSVSWYQQTPGQGLQFLFEYFSETQRNKGNFPGRFSGRQFSNSRSEMNVSTLELGDSALYLCASSLGAWRAGVDSEQFFGPGTRLTVL.

The DNA for the CDR3 is TGTGCCAGCAGCTCCGGGGGGGCCGACTCCTACGAGCAGTACGTC. Translated, it gives CASSSGGADSYEQYV. This chain uses TRBV5-6 with TRBJ2-7, with 8 bases identical to TRBD2. The CDR3 covers 15 residues. Germline CDR1 SGHDT, CDR2 YYEEEE. V lost 3 bases, J lost 0 bases, and 5 bases stayed unmatched.

V is TRBV14 and J is TRBJ2-2, with TRBD2 matching over 11 bases. Germline V gives CDR1 SGHDN, CDR2 FVKESK. This CDR3 is 15 amino acids long. V shed 1 base, J shed 6 bases, and the junction held 1 base outside the gene matches. The CDR3 reads CASSQAGLAAGELFF. The CDR3 DNA follows: TGTGCCAGCAGCCAAGCGGGACTAGCGGCCGGGGAGCTGTTTTTT.

The chain joins TRBV25-1 to TRBJ2-2; 9 bases line up with TRBD1. The CDR3 length is 16 residues. V lost 7 bases and J lost 2; bases outside the gene matches: 8. Germline lookup yields CDR1 MGHDK and CDR2 SYGVNS. The CDR3 region has the DNA TGTGCCAGCAAGTATGAGACAGGGGGAAACACCGGGGAGCTGTTTTTT. The encoded protein is CASKYETGGNTGELFF.

V gene TRBV19 combines with J gene TRBJ2-1, with TRBD2 matching 9 bases. The CDR3 sequence is 15 residues long. Germline CDR1 and CDR2: LNHDA and SQIVND (reference sequence). V trimming: 3 bases; J trimming: 6 bases; junction bases outside the gene matches: 6. In DNA, the CDR3 is TGTGCCAGTAGTATTATGCTAGCGGGGAGCAATGAGCAGTTCTTC. Its protein product is CASSIMLAGSNEQFF.

The chain employs TRBV5-1 and TRBJ1-6; 7 bases align to TRBD1. The V and J ends lost 2 bases and 9 bases, in that order; junction bases with no gene match: 5. CDR3 length: 14 amino acids. CDR1 and CDR2 from the germline V gene are SGHRS and YFSETQ. The CDR3 nucleotides are TGCGCCAGCAGCTTCGACAGGGCAGGTTCACCCCTCCACTTT. Its translation: CASSFDRAGSPLHF.

The J gene is TRBJ1-1, the V gene TRBV18; D is uncertain. The CDR3 is made up of 14 amino acids. Germline CDR1 is KGHSH and CDR2 is LQKENI. Trimming took 3 bases from V and 7 from J, leaving 15 bases between them. CDR3 bases: TGTGCCAGCTCACCCACTTTAGCAGGAGGTGAAGCTTTCTTT. Protein product: CASSPTLAGGEAFF.

This rearrangement joins TRBV11-2 to TRBJ2-1, with 13 bases matching TRBD2. CDR1 is SGHAT, CDR2 FQNNGV, per germline. Trimming at V came to 4 bases and at J to 6 bases, leaving 12 bases not matched to a gene. The CDR3 is 18 amino acids. CDR3 region: CASSSRPGLAGTGNEQFF. As DNA, the CDR3 is TGTGCCAGCAGCTCTAGACCGGGACTAGCGGGGACGGGCAATGAGCAGTTCTTC.

The chain uses TRBV6-5 and TRBJ2-3, with 8 bases identical to TRBD2. The V gene's germline CDR1 is MNHEY and CDR2 SVGAGI. The CDR3 length is 13 residues. V was pared by 10 bases and J by 0 bases, with 3 bases of the junction left unmatched. The DNA for the CDR3 is TGTGCCATCGCTAGCGGGAGCACAGATACGCAGTATTTT. This sequence encodes CAIASGSTDTQYF.

The gene calls are TRBV18 and TRBJ1-3, with D tentatively TRBD1 (6 bases). This CDR3 contains 15 residues. Germline CDR1 KGHSH, CDR2 LQKENI. The V and J ends lost 6 bases and 0 bases respectively, with 12 bases between them. CDR3 bases: TGTGCCAGCTCTCCGGGACAAACCTCTGGAAACACCATATATTTT. Translation: CASSPGQTSGNTIYF.

This clone has just a few counts. The V gene is TRBV19, the J gene TRBJ2-1; 12 bases align to TRBD2. Per germline, CDR1 LNHDA and CDR2 SQIVND (reference sequence). J was trimmed by 6 bases and V by 9 bases; bases with no gene match: 12. CDR3 length: 16 amino acids. The CDR3 reads CASSGGGLAGPNEQFF. The CDR3 DNA reads as TGTGCCAGCTCGGGGGGGGGACTAGCGGGTCCCAATGAGCAGTTCTTC.

This clone was detected once. V is TRBV6-5 and J is TRBJ2-3; D might be TRBD2 (6 bases). The germline gives CDR1 MNHEY, CDR2 SVGAGI. Trimming took off 9 bases at V and 6 bases at J, with 19 bases between the two ends. This CDR3 is 14 amino acids long. CDR3 residues: CASTIGGSADTQYF. CDR3 in DNA: TGTGCCAGTACGATAGGAGGGTCGGCGGATACGCAGTATTTT.

This clone was seen just once. The chain is built from TRBV13 and TRBJ1-2; 7 bases map to TRBD1. With V trimmed by 4 bases and J by 7 bases, 12 bases remained unmatched. Germline CDR1 is PRHDT and CDR2 is FYEKMQ (reference sequence). The CDR3 runs to 15 residues. The CDR3 spells CASSSFLQGLSGYTF. CDR3 nucleotides: TGTGCCAGCAGCTCCTTTCTACAGGGGTTGTCTGGCTACACCTTC.

V is TRBV2 and J is TRBJ1-4; a possible D gene is TRBD1 (6 bases). V shed 3 bases and J shed 10 bases, with 21 bases lying between them. The CDR3 covers 16 residues. CDR1 and CDR2 (germline): SNHLY, FYNNEI. The CDR3 DNA is TGTGCCAGCAGTGACGGGGGGGGCAGCGGGATAGGAAAACTGTTTTTT. Translating gives CASSDGGGSGIGKLFF.

The chain joins TRBV18 to TRBJ2-7, with D tentatively TRBD2 (5 bases). The CDR3 extends over 14 amino acids. Germline CDR1 reads KGHSH; CDR2 reads LQKENI. Trimming removed 1 base from V and 4 bases from J, with 11 bases in between. The CDR3 bases are TGTGCCAGCTCACCACGAGAGGGCAGGTACGAGCAGTACTTC. Its protein is CASSPREGRYEQYF.

V usage is TRBV30 and J usage is TRBJ2-3; D call uncertain. This CDR3 comprises 14 residues. V dropped 1 base and J dropped 10 bases, with 18 bases sitting between them. Germline V gene data show CDR1 as GTSNPN and CDR2 as SVGIG (reference sequence). This chain's CDR3 is CAWSAYSLTDPQYF. In nucleotides, the CDR3 is TGTGCCTGGAGTGCGTACAGTCTTACGGATCCGCAGTATTTT.

V and J are TRBV4-3 and TRBJ1-3; 7 nucleotides line up with TRBD1. V lost 4 bases, J lost 2 bases, and 14 bases stayed unmatched. This CDR3 spans 18 amino acids. Germline CDR1 reads LGHNA; CDR2 reads YSLEER. The CDR3 is CASSPRGAGGITGNTIYF. In nucleotides, the CDR3 is TGCGCCAGCAGCCCAAGGGGGGCAGGGGGAATTACTGGAAACACCATATATTTT.

V gene TRBV19 combines with J gene TRBJ2-3, with 9 bases lining up with TRBD2. The CDR3 runs 17 residues. Germline V gives CDR1 LNHDA, CDR2 SQIVND (reference sequence). V lost 3 bases, J lost 0 bases, and 7 bases stayed unmatched. As DNA, the CDR3 is TGTGCCAGTAGTATGTCGGTAGCGGGGGCTAGCACAGATACGCAGTATTTT. Translating gives CASSMSVAGASTDTQYF.

The chain combines TRBV7-8 with TRBJ1-5, with D tentatively TRBD1 (6 bases). This CDR3 has 16 residues. Trimming cost V 1 base and J 1 base, with 11 bases left between them. Germline CDR1 SGHVS, CDR2 FQNEAQ. The CDR3 region is CASSLDAGTSNQPQHF. The CDR3 nucleotides are TGTGCCAGCAGCTTAGATGCAGGGACAAGCAATCAGCCCCAGCATTTT.